The clone carrying this TCR beta chain showed up just a few times. A single record per CDR3 protein comes from TCRdb applying MiXCR to the 5' RACE reads. The table has approximately 240,000 distinct CDR3 sequences, about an eighth seen once. This sample was taken from a study of identical twins. V lost 6 bases and J lost 1, with 9 bases in between. The CDR3 spans 14 residues. CDR1 is MNHNS and CDR2 is SASEGT in the germline V gene. This TCR was recovered from a woman younger than 35 in good health. The V call is TRBV6-1, the J call TRBJ2-2; TRBD2 might be the D (5 bases). The sample comprised memory (CD45RO+) T cells sorted from blood. This chain's CDR3 is CASSRTRNTGELFF. CDR3 coding DNA: TGTGCCAGCAGCCGGACTCGGAACACCGGGGAGCTGTTTTTT.